This T cell receptor beta chain originates from a study of blood T cell repertoires in COVID-19. Study information: Italy, Spain and the United States were the sources of the convalescent and acute COVID-19 samples. T cells, B-cell-depleted T cells, or PBMCs provided the cDNA or gDNA that served as material.

Per the germline V gene, CDR1 is LNHDA and CDR2 is SQIVND (reference sequence). V lost 0 bases, J lost 4 bases, and 12 bases lay in between. CDR3 length: 15 residues. This clone was detected a few times. Original handling: For nucleated cells, counts were estimated from reference gene primer amplification. Generated by immunoSEQ multiplex PCR, the TCRdb table keeps only in-frame clones and is missing some. The V and J calls and clone size come from that table; D and trimming were worked out from the DNA. The sample includes fewer than 200,000 clones, about 85% of them seen just once. Sequencing used peripheral blood. The chain carries TRBV19 and TRBJ1-1, with D possibly matching TRBD1 (5 bases). This clonotype originated in a man in his fifties or sixties with acute or convalescent COVID-19. The CDR3 sequence is CASSIDQMGLTEAFF. In DNA form, the CDR3 reads TGTGCCAGTAGTATAGATCAGATGGGGCTCACTGAAGCTTTCTTT.